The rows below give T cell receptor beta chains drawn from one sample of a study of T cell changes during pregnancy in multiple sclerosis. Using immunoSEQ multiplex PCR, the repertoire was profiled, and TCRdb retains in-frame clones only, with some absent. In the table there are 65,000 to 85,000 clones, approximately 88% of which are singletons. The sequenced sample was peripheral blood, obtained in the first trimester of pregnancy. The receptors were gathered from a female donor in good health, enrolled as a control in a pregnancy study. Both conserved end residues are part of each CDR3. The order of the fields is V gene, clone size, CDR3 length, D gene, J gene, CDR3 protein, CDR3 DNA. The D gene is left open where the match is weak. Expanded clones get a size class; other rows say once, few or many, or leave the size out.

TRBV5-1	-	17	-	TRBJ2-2	CASSAVFAGINTGELFF	TGCGCCAGCAGCGCCGTCTTCGCGGGGATTAACACCGGGGAGCTGTTTTTT
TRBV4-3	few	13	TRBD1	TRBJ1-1	CASSLTGATEAFF	TGCGCCAGCAGCCTCACAGGGGCCACTGAAGCTTTCTTT
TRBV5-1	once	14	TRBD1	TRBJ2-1	CASSLDGTGYEQFF	TGCGCCAGCAGCTTGGATGGGACAGGGTACGAGCAGTTCTTC
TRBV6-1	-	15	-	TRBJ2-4	CASSELRAPGVIQYF	TGTGCCAGCAGTGAACTGCGGGCCCCGGGGGTCATTCAGTACTTC
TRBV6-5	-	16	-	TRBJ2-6	CASSYSAGSGANVLTF	TGTGCCAGCAGTTACTCGGCAGGCTCTGGGGCCAACGTCCTGACTTTC
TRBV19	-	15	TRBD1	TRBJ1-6	CASRTGQRINSPLHF	TGTGCCAGTAGGACGGGACAGCGAATTAATTCACCCCTCCACTTT
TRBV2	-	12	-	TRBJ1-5	CASSAGNQPQHF	TGTGCCAGCAGCGCCGGTAATCAGCCCCAGCATTTT
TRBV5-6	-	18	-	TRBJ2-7	CASSFRRGFVGVYTEQYF	TGTGCCAGCAGCTTTCGACGGGGGTTCGTAGGGGTATATACCGAGCAGTACTTC
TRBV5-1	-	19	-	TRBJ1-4	CASSLDRGTTCWANEKLFF	TGCGCCAGCAGCTTGGATCGGGGGACTACTTGCTGGGCTAATGAAAAACTGTTTTTT
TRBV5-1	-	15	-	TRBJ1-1	CASSPDLWGGTEAFF	TGCGCCAGCAGCCCCGACCTATGGGGGGGCACTGAAGCTTTCTTT
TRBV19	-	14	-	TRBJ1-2	CASSFRQLNYGYTF	TGTGCCAGTAGTTTTCGACAGCTTAACTATGGCTACACCTTC
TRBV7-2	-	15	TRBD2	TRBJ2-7	CASSPPSGPTPKQYF	TGTGCCAGCAGCCCCCCTAGCGGCCCGACACCTAAGCAGTACTTC
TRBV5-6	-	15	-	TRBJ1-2	CASSLEPTEPYGYTF	TGTGCCAGCAGCTTGGAACCGACAGAACCATATGGCTACACCTTC
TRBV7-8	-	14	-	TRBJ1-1	CASSLVAGNTEAFF	TGTGCCAGCAGCTTAGTTGCGGGGAACACTGAAGCTTTCTTT
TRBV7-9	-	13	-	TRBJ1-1	CASSLSGMTEAFF	TGTGCCAGCAGCTTATCGGGGATGACTGAAGCTTTCTTT
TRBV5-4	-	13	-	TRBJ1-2	CASSLGGTPGYTF	TGTGCCAGCAGCTTGGGCGGGACCCCTGGGTACACCTTC
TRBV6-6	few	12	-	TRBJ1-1	CASKTGNTEAFF	TGTGCCAGCAAAACAGGGAACACTGAAGCTTTCTTT
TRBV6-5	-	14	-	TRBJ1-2	CASSYSIGRNRYTF	TGTGCCAGCAGTTACTCGATCGGGAGGAATCGCTACACCTTC
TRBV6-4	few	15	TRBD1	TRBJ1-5	CASSEGSGGDQPQHF	TGTGCCAGCAGTGAGGGCTCAGGGGGCGATCAGCCCCAGCATTTT
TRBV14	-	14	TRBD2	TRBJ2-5	CASSPRGREETQYF	TGTGCCAGCAGCCCCCGAGGGAGGGAAGAGACCCAGTACTTC
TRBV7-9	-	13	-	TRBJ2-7	CATDRDSKRVQYF	TGTGCCACCGACAGGGACTCGAAAAGGGTGCAGTACTTC
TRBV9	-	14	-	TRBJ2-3	CASSPRGDTDTQYF	TGTGCCAGCAGCCCTCGAGGAGACACAGATACGCAGTATTTT
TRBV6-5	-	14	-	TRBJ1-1	CASSYRQTNTEAFF	TGTGCCAGCAGTTACCGACAGACCAACACTGAAGCTTTCTTT
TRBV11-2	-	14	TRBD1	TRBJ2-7	CASSLDRGSLEQYF	TGTGCCAGCAGCTTGGACAGGGGGAGTCTCGAGCAGTACTTC
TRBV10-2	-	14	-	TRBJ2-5	CASSGSTASETQYF	TGCGCCAGCAGTGGGAGTACTGCCAGTGAGACCCAGTACTTC
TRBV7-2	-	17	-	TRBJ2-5	CASSPMTARLSQETQYF	TGTGCCAGCAGCCCAATGACAGCCCGTCTGTCGCAAGAGACCCAGTACTTC
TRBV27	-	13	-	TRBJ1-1	CASSLMGGGEAFF	TGTGCCAGCAGTTTAATGGGGGGAGGTGAAGCTTTCTTT
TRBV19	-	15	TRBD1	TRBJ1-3	CASSTQTGRGNTIYF	TGTGCCAGTAGTACCCAGACAGGGCGCGGAAACACCATATATTTT
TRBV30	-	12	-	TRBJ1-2	CAWAQGGYGYTF	TGTGCCTGGGCACAGGGTGGCTATGGCTACACCTTC
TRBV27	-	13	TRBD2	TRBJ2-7	CASSSERGYEQYF	TGTGCCAGCAGTTCGGAGCGGGGCTACGAGCAGTACTTC
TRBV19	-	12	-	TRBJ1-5	CAVQTAQQPQHF	TGTGCCGTACAGACGGCCCAACAGCCCCAGCATTTT
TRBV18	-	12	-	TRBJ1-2	CASSPQYYGYTF	TGTGCCAGCTCACCCCAGTACTATGGCTACACCTTC
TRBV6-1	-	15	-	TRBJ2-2	CASEGGRDSTGELFF	TGTGCCAGTGAGGGGGGGAGAGACAGCACCGGGGAGCTGTTTTTT
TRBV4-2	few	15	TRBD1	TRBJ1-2	CASSPGTGDHYGYTF	TGTGCCAGCAGCCCGGGCACAGGGGACCACTATGGCTACACCTTC
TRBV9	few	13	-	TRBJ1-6	CASSVESATPLHF	TGTGCCAGCAGCGTAGAGAGCGCGACACCCCTCCACTTT
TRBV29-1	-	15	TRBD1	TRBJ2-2	CSVVRGPKASGELFF	TGCAGCGTTGTGAGGGGGCCTAAGGCGTCCGGGGAGCTGTTTTTT
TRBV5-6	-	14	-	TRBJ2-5	CASSFTDFEETQYF	TGTGCCAGCAGCTTCACAGATTTCGAAGAGACCCAGTACTTC
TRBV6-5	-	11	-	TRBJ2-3	CASTARDTQYF	TGTGCCAGCACCGCGCGAGATACGCAGTATTTT
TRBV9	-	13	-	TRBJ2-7	CASSGETGYEQYF	TGTGCCAGCAGCGGGGAGACAGGATACGAGCAGTACTTC
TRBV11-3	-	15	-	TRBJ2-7	CASSLGGQDINEQYF	TGTGCCAGCAGCTTAGGGGGACAAGATATCAACGAGCAGTACTTC
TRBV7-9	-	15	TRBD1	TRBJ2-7	CASSGRTGDPYEQYF	TGTGCCAGCAGCGGCAGGACAGGGGACCCCTACGAGCAGTACTTC
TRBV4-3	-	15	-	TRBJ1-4	CASSLDIATNEKLFF	TGCGCCAGCAGCCTAGACATTGCAACTAATGAAAAACTGTTTTTT
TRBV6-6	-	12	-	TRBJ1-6	CASSLEISPLHF	TGTGCCAGCAGTTTAGAGATTTCACCCCTCCACTTT
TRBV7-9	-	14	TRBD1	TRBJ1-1	CASSWGQGTTEAFF	TGTGCCAGCAGCTGGGGACAGGGGACCACTGAAGCTTTCTTT
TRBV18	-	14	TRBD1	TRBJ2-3	CASSRDRGSDTQYF	TGTGCCAGCTCACGGGACAGGGGCTCAGATACGCAGTATTTT
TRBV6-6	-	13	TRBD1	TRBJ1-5	CASGTGPNQPQHF	TGTGCCAGCGGGACAGGACCTAATCAGCCCCAGCATTTT
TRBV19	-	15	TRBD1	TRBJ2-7	CASSFTGTGAYEQYF	TGTGCCAGTAGTTTTACCGGGACAGGGGCCTACGAGCAGTACTTC
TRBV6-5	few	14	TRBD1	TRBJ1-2	CASTRTGVGYGYTF	TGTGCCAGCACCAGGACAGGGGTGGGCTATGGCTACACCTTC
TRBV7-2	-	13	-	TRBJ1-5	CASSPQAYQPQHF	TGTGCCAGCAGTCCACAGGCGTATCAGCCCCAGCATTTT
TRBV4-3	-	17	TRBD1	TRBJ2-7	CASSQDFTTGSSYEQYF	TGCGCCAGCAGCCAAGATTTTACGACAGGGAGCTCCTACGAGCAGTACTTC
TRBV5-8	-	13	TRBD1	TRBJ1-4	CASSLEGTEEVFF	TGTGCCAGCAGCTTGGAAGGGACAGAAGAAGTGTTTTTT
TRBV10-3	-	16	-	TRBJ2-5	CAISGGGGEQAETQYF	TGTGCCATCAGTGGGGGAGGAGGGGAGCAGGCAGAGACCCAGTACTTC
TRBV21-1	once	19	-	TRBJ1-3	CASSRGQGTYGDSGNTIYF	TGTGCCAGCAGCAGAGGACAGGGGACTTATGGAGACTCTGGAAACACCATATATTTT
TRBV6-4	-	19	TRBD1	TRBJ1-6	CASSDPWGRGSAYNSPLHF	TGTGCCAGCAGTGACCCGTGGGGCAGGGGGAGCGCCTATAATTCACCCCTCCACTTT
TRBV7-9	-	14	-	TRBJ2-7	CASSPGGLSYEQYF	TGTGCCAGCAGCCCTGGTGGACTTTCCTACGAGCAGTACTTC
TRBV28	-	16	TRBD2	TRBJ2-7	CASSLWAGGGSYEQYF	TGTGCCAGCAGTTTATGGGCGGGGGGGGGCTCCTACGAGCAGTACTTC
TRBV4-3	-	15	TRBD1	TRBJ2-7	CASSRSPTGTAEQYF	TGCGCCAGCAGCCGTTCTCCGACAGGGACGGCCGAGCAGTACTTC
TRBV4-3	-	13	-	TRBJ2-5	CASSPGDKKTQYF	TGCGCCAGCAGCCCCGGGGATAAGAAGACCCAGTACTTC